These 5 T cell receptor beta chains originate from one sample sequenced in a study of technical replicates of blood from a few donors. Some clones are missing from TCRdb's copy, which holds only in-frame ones; the method was immunoSEQ multiplex PCR. This sample has about 67,000 clones, with about 97% found just once. The specimen was T cells isolated from PBMCs. Receptor source: a human donor in good health.

This chain connects TRBV6-5 to TRBJ2-5; D ambiguous. The DNA matches TRBJ2-7 better at its end, which makes the J call doubtful. The CDR3 sequence is 11 residues long. The germline V gene encodes CDR1 MNHEY and CDR2 SVGAGI. CDR3 sequence reads: CASSYAHEQYF. The CDR3 DNA follows: TGTGCCAGCAGTTACGCCCACGAGCAGTACTTC.

This clone was observed a single time. The J gene is TRBJ2-7, the V gene TRBV27, with 7 bases that match TRBD1. With 7 bases clipped from V and 3 bases from J, the junction kept 12 bases outside the gene matches. Germline V gives CDR1 MNHEY, CDR2 SMNVEV (reference sequence). CDR3 size: 15 residues. The CDR3 DNA sequence: TGTGCCAGCATCCTTCGTACAGGGGCTAGCTACGAGCAGTACTTC. This encodes CASILRTGASYEQYF.

V and J are TRBV10-1 and TRBJ1-1, with a possible D match to TRBD1 (5 bases). CDR1 and CDR2 (germline): WNHNN, SYGVQD (reference sequence). This CDR3 has 13 residues. Trimming took off 8 bases at V and 0 bases at J, with 10 bases between the two ends. In DNA form, the CDR3 reads TGCGCCAGCCGCAGGGATCTGAACACTGAAGCTTTCTTT. Translation: CASRRDLNTEAFF.

Only a few counts were recorded for this clone. The rearrangement links TRBV27 to TRBJ2-5; 7 bases map to TRBD1. The V segment lost 4 bases and the J segment 7 bases; nucleotides outside the gene matches: 6. Per the germline V gene, CDR1 is MNHEY and CDR2 is SMNVEV (reference sequence). The CDR3 covers 13 residues. This chain's CDR3 is CASSSTGLGTQYF. The CDR3 nucleotides are TGTGCCAGCAGTTCGACAGGGCTTGGGACCCAGTACTTC.

The J gene is TRBJ1-2, the V gene TRBV25-1; 12 bases agree with TRBD1. J lost 8 bases, V lost 3 bases, and 4 bases had no gene match. The CDR3 totals 14 residues. The germline gives CDR1 MGHDK, CDR2 SYGVNS. Here the CDR3 reads CASSDSGTGGGYTF. DNA for the CDR3: TGTGCCAGCAGTGACTCCGGGACAGGGGGCGGCTACACCTTC.